This T cell receptor (beta chain) was captured in a study of regulatory T cells in long-lasting Graves disease (dated by TCRdb to the early 2020s). For the study in its entirety: Persistent Graves' disease was defined as antithyroid drug treatment for over 5 years with persistently positive TSH receptor autoantibodies. Peripheral blood TCR sequencing and RNA sequencing compared persistent Graves' disease patients with newly diagnosed Graves' disease patients. The study was registered as a clinical trial and conducted in China. A total of some 35 samples underwent TCR sequencing: some 13 from persistent and roughly 20 from newly diagnosed Graves' disease patients. On average, persistent Graves' disease patients in the clinical cohort had been on antithyroid drugs for about 10.3 years.

This clonotype came up a few times. Its antigen has not been determined. No much larger clone exists at a distance of one base, and base qualities are not known. What this sample's time point label stands for: persistent/refractory GD, antithyroid drugs over 5 years with positive TRAb. For both TCR sequencing and RNA sequencing, RNA was extracted from PBMCs in TRIzol. The diagnosis of Graves' disease followed American Thyroid Association guidelines. The patients came from an endocrinology department in Xi'an, China. Each patient gave approximately 9.7 milliliters of peripheral blood, collected in an EDTA anticoagulant tube. Ficoll Paque Plus density gradient separation was used to isolate PBMCs, and no further T cell sorting was performed. An Agilent 2100 Bioanalyzer and agarose gel were used to assess RNA quality, and a NanoDrop 2000 was used to measure RNA concentration. Library preparation employed multiplex PCR. The run used an Illumina HiSeq 4000. TCR beta libraries were built with iRepertoire HTBI primers and Arm-PCR amplification of CDR3 regions. Before sequencing, the PCR products underwent gel purification. Per the original workflow: A total of around 59 TRBV and approximately 13 TRBJ segments were identified across samples and were used for gene usage analysis of CDR3 amino acid clonotypes. Filtered high-quality paired reads were merged into contigs using COPE and FqMerger. BLAST was used to align contigs to IMGT TRBV, TRBD and TRBJ reference genes, with CDR3 defined following IMGT. Any clonotype with a frequency above 0.1% was counted as a highly expanded clone. Repertoire diversity was measured by Shannon entropy, and V-J evenness by the Gini coefficient. A clonotype found in more than one individual was treated as public. TCRdb reran the public reads through fastp at Q25 and MiXCR, keeping productive beta chains. Rows with a matching CDR3 protein are joined into one entry that keeps the most common DNA and genes. What appears here as the V and J calls and clone size reflects TCRdb's work, not the paper's. The sample has around 400,000 distinct CDR3 sequences on record, approximately 25% of them singletons. The ten largest clones capture 28% of the sample.

Study-wide findings and limitations: Only the TCR beta chain was sequenced and analyzed. The authors noted that the small sample size was a limitation that may lower accuracy. Compared with newly diagnosed patients, persistent Graves' disease patients had lower TCR Shannon entropy and fewer highly expanded clones, which suggests clonal expansion. Only peripheral blood was studied, because thyroid tissue, the primary lesion, was inaccessible. Patients with persistent disease shared more public clonotypes (fewer than 3,000) than newly diagnosed patients did (around 930).

Sequenced here: peripheral blood mononuclear cells (PBMCs), sampled when the disease was refractory, from a patient treated with antithyroid drugs. The source is a woman aged 40 to 50 with Graves disease. Donor details come from another sample of the same person, matched by shared clones.

The DNA is as follows: TGTGCCAGCAGCTTGGTCGCTGGCACAGATACGCAGTATTTT. It translates as CASSLVAGTDTQYF. Recombination linked TRBV5-4 to TRBJ2-3, with the D gene not clear enough to name. The CDR3 runs 14 amino acids, cysteine and phenylalanine included. The only DNA kept is the CDR3, 42 bases in frame from the first base. The V end loses 0 bases and the J end loses 1 base, and a stretch of 6 bases separates them. The germline V gene encodes CDR1 SGHNT and CDR2 YYREEE (reference sequence).